These 22 T cell receptor beta chains share one sample of origin, sequenced in a study of blood T cells in healthy people across ages. Combining a sample-barcoded 5' primer with a J-beta primer mix, a second PCR ran for roughly 6 to 12 cycles. Using its own MiXCR run on the 5' RACE reads, TCRdb lists one record per CDR3 protein. The data hold under 2,000,000 distinct CDR3 sequences, with 40% to 55% observed a single time. Specimen: blood. These receptors originate from a woman in her forties in good health.

The chain has TRBV7-2 and TRBJ2-1, with 8 bases that match TRBD1. Germline values: CDR1 SGHTA, CDR2 FQGNSA. The CDR3 extends over 16 amino acids. The junction had 10 bases not matched to a gene; V was cut back by 5 bases and J by 4 bases. The CDR3 spells CASSPSTGGRYNEQFF. CDR3 DNA: TGTGCCAGCAGCCCGTCAACAGGGGGGCGATACAATGAGCAGTTCTTC.

This clonotype was picked up a small number of times. The chain recombines TRBV7-2 with TRBJ1-1, with a weak D call TRBD1 (5 bases). CDR3 length equals 12 residues. From germline, CDR1 is SGHTA and CDR2 FQGNSA. V was shortened by 0 bases and J by 10 bases, with 9 bases between the two germline ends. For the CDR3, the DNA is TGTGCCAGCAGCTTAGCCCTGGGGGGAGCTTTCTTT. This gives the protein CASSLALGGAFF. The whole variable domain, filled in from reference TRBV7-2 and TRBJ1-1, reads GAGVSQSPSNKVTEKGKDVELRCDPISGHTALYWYRQSLGQGLEFLIYFQGNSAPDKSGLPSDRFSAERTGGSVSTLTIQRTQQEDSAVYLCASSLALGGAFFGQGTRLTVV.

The V call is TRBV6-2 or TRBV6-3, the J call TRBJ2-7; D call uncertain. V lost 6 bases, J lost 2 bases, and 11 bases lay in between. Germline CDR1 and CDR2: MNHEY and SVGEGT. The CDR3 length is 13 residues. CDR3 residues: CASSRTNTYEQYF. DNA for the CDR3: TGTGCCAGCAGCCGGACCAACACCTACGAGCAGTACTTC.

The genes are TRBV12-3 or TRBV12-4 and TRBJ1-2; TRBD1 matches at 12 bases. This CDR3 comprises 16 residues. J was trimmed by 4 bases and V by 6 bases; bases with no gene match: 9. CDR3 sequence reads: CASRGTGGGWVYGYTF. The CDR3 DNA follows: TGTGCCAGCAGGGGGACAGGGGGCGGTTGGGTCTATGGCTACACCTTC.

The V gene is TRBV18, the J gene TRBJ2-7, with TRBD1 matching 8 bases. Germline CDR1 is KGHSH and CDR2 is LQKENI. The J segment lost 6 bases and the V segment lost 6 bases, leaving 7 bases of the junction unmatched. The CDR3 extends over 13 amino acids. The chain's CDR3 is CASSGQGFVEQYF. CDR3 sequence (DNA): TGTGCCAGCTCCGGACAGGGTTTCGTCGAGCAGTACTTC.

The chain couples TRBV7-2 to TRBJ2-3; no firm D call. The CDR3 has 14 residues. Germline V CDR1 and CDR2: SGHTA, FQGNSA. V was pared by 5 bases and J by 2 bases, with 11 bases between. This chain's CDR3 is CASSLRHSTDTQYF. The CDR3 DNA follows: TGTGCCAGCAGCCTACGACATTCCACAGATACGCAGTATTTT.

This chain connects TRBV20-1 to TRBJ2-5; unclear D gene. The length of the CDR3 is 15 residues. V was cut by 0 bases and J by 0 bases, with 11 bases left in between. Germline V gene data show CDR1 as DFQATT and CDR2 as SNEGSKA (reference sequence). The CDR3 protein is CSARDRYQYQETQYF. CDR3 in DNA: TGCAGTGCTAGAGATCGCTACCAGTACCAAGAGACCCAGTACTTC.

This rearrangement joins TRBV2 to TRBJ2-1; 7 bases line up with TRBD1. This CDR3 spans 14 amino acids. Per the germline V gene, CDR1 is SNHLY and CDR2 is FYNNEI. The V and J ends lost 4 bases and 8 bases, in that order; junction bases with no gene match: 8. DNA of the CDR3: TGTGCCAGCAGTGGACAGGGCTCCGTCTATGAGCAGTTCTTC. Translating gives CASSGQGSVYEQFF.

The chain is built from TRBV5-6 and TRBJ2-6; D unclear. The CDR3 extends over 15 amino acids. Trimming took 1 base from V and 3 from J, leaving 8 bases between them. Per the germline V gene, CDR1 is SGHDT and CDR2 is YYEEEE. CDR3 in DNA: TGTGCCAGCAGCTTGACGGTTGGTGGGGCCAACGTCCTGACTTTC. This sequence encodes CASSLTVGGANVLTF.

The table lists this clonotype with a few counts. The chain employs TRBV12-3 or TRBV12-4 and TRBJ2-1; 7 positions agree with TRBD1. Trimming removed 6 bases from V and 7 bases from J; junction bases left unmatched: 9. This CDR3 comprises 14 residues. The CDR3 DNA reads as TGTGCCAGCAGACTGAGACAGGGTGGAAATGAGCAGTTCTTC. Translating it yields CASRLRQGGNEQFF.

The chain joins TRBV28 to TRBJ1-6, with D possibly TRBD1 on 5 matching bases. Germline loops: CDR1 MDHEN, CDR2 SYDVKM. This CDR3 region has 14 residues. V gave up 3 bases and J gave up 10 bases, with 13 bases separating them. The CDR3 coding sequence is TGTGCCAGCAGTTTTCAGGGTAGGAGCTCACCCCTCCACTTT. Translating gives CASSFQGRSSPLHF.

V is TRBV15 and J is TRBJ2-3, with TRBD2 matching over 8 bases. In germline, CDR1 is LNHNV, CDR2 YYDKDF (reference sequence). The CDR3 is made up of 16 amino acids. V was pared by 0 bases and J by 9 bases, with 11 bases of the junction left unmatched. The CDR3 DNA sequence: TGTGCCACCAGCAGAGATCGGGGGGGCTCGGAAGTGACGCAGTATTTT. Residues: CATSRDRGGSEVTQYF.

As concerns this clonotype: Germline and junction disagree at one end, which may indicate a read error. The chain couples TRBV7-2 to TRBJ2-1; 12 bases line up with TRBD2. CDR3 length: 18 amino acids. Germline CDR1 SGHTA, CDR2 FQGNSA. CDR3 DNA: TGTGCCAGCAGCTCACCTATCCAGACTAGCGGGGGTGAGGATGAGCGGTTCTTC. It codes for CASSSPIQTSGGEDERFF.

For the CDR3, the DNA is TGCAGCGGATTGACTAGCGGGGGCCCTACCTACGAGCAGTACTTC. Its protein product is CSGLTSGGPTYEQYF. The chain carries TRBV29-1 and TRBJ2-7; 12 nucleotides agree with TRBD2. CDR1 is SQVTM and CDR2 is ANQGSEA in the germline V gene. With V trimmed by 7 bases and J by 2 bases, 9 bases remained unmatched. The CDR3 runs to 15 residues.

The chain carries TRBV5-1 and TRBJ2-2; D possibly corresponds to TRBD1 (6 bases). Germline V lookup: CDR1 SGHRS, CDR2 YFSETQ. The CDR3 has 15 amino acids. Trimming left V 2 bases short and J 5 bases short, with 13 bases between. The chain's CDR3 is CASSLGDTSTGELFF. CDR3 nucleotides: TGCGCCAGCAGCTTAGGGGACACCTCAACCGGGGAGCTGTTTTTT. Drawing the rest from reference TRBV5-1 and TRBJ2-2, the complete variable domain is KAGVTQTPRYLIKTRGQQVTLSCSPISGHRSVSWYQQTPGQGLQFLFEYFSETQRNKGNFPGRFSGRQFSNSRSEMNVSTLELGDSALYLCASSLGDTSTGELFFGEGSRLTVL.

In nucleotides, the CDR3 is TGTGCCAGCAGCCAGATCGGGACACAGGCCTACGAGCAGTACTTC. It specifies CASSQIGTQAYEQYF. The rearrangement links TRBV28 to TRBJ2-7, with D maybe TRBD1 (6 bases). V dropped 6 bases and J dropped 2 bases, with 17 bases sitting between them. The germline gives CDR1 MDHEN, CDR2 SYDVKM. The CDR3 is made up of 15 amino acids.

This rearrangement joins TRBV28 to TRBJ2-3, with 8 bases that match TRBD2. Trimming took 4 bases from V and 6 from J; bases not matched to a gene: 12. The germline CDR1 and CDR2 sequences are MDHEN and SYDVKM. The length of the CDR3 is 16 residues. Here the CDR3 reads CASSSAGTSDLDTQYF. CDR3 sequence (DNA): TGTGCCAGCAGTTCGGCCGGGACTAGTGATCTGGATACGCAGTATTTT.

The V and J genes are TRBV11-2 and TRBJ1-2, with D unclear. The CDR3 runs to 16 residues. Germline V lookup: CDR1 SGHAT, CDR2 FQNNGV. Trimming took off 1 base at V and 5 bases at J, with 17 bases between the two ends. CDR3 nucleotide sequence: TGTGCCAGCAGCTTAGTAAACCTGCCTGGTACTTATGGCTACACCTTC. Protein: CASSLVNLPGTYGYTF.

The table lists this clonotype with many counts. The chain joins TRBV12-3 or TRBV12-4 to TRBJ2-1; D not certain. V gave up 5 bases and J gave up 5 bases, with 13 bases separating them. The CDR3 totals 14 residues. CDR3 loop: CASSPSGTDNEQFF. CDR3 sequence (DNA): TGTGCCAGCAGTCCCTCCGGCACTGACAATGAGCAGTTCTTC.

The chain joins TRBV5-1 to TRBJ2-6; D perhaps matches TRBD2 (6 bases). Germline V gene data show CDR1 as SGHRS and CDR2 as YFSETQ. The CDR3 spans 16 residues. V was pared by 4 bases and J by 4 bases, with 15 bases between. The CDR3 is CASSPTVLAGANVLTF. The CDR3 bases are TGCGCCAGCAGCCCTACGGTCCTAGCGGGGGCCAACGTCCTGACTTTC.

The chain uses TRBV7-9 and TRBJ2-7; maybe TRBD1 (5 bases). V lost 6 bases and J lost 7, with 22 bases in between. The CDR3 contains 15 residues. Germline lookup yields CDR1 SEHNR and CDR2 FQNEAQ (reference sequence). This CDR3 reads CASSSSWGGLNEQYF. CDR3 DNA: TGTGCCAGCAGTTCCTCCTGGGGCGGCCTCAATGAGCAGTACTTC.

The V call is TRBV28, the J call TRBJ2-7, with 16 bases that match TRBD2. The J call may be incorrect, as the DNA end agrees better with TRBJ2-5. The CDR3 sequence is 16 residues long. CDR1 and CDR2 from the germline V gene are MDHEN and SYDVKM. The CDR3 DNA sequence: TGTGCCAGCAGTGGGACTAGCGGGGGGGCGGGAGAGACCCAGTACTTC. Residues: CASSGTSGGAGETQYF.